These T cell receptor beta chains were read from a single sample in a study of breast tumors, draining lymph nodes, adjacent tissues. TCRdb ran MiXCR on the multiplex PCR reads and lists one entry per CDR3 protein. Among roughly 23,000 distinct CDR3 sequences listed, approximately 64% were seen once. Sequenced input: tumor-adjacent breast tissue. Receptors originate from a female donor with breast cancer. Some clones in this sample may be carry-over from other donors' samples. Each CDR3 is given with its conserved first and last residue. Each record gives: V gene, clone size, D gene, J gene, CDR3 DNA, CDR3 protein. A D gene is named only where the DNA matches it firmly. Size tells how often a clone was seen (once, few, many) or the class of an expanded clone, and some rows leave it out.

v_gene: TRBV24-1
abundance: NA
d_gene: NA
j_gene: TRBJ2-3
CDR3nt: TGTGCCACCAGTGCGTCAAGAGGGGGTCCCACAGATACGCAGTATTTT
CDR3aa: CATSASRGGPTDTQYF

v_gene: TRBV2
abundance: NA
d_gene: TRBD1
j_gene: TRBJ2-1
CDR3nt: TGTGCCAGCAGTAGAACAGGGGGTGAGGATGAGCAGTTCTTC
CDR3aa: CASSRTGGEDEQFF

v_gene: TRBV30
abundance: many
d_gene: NA
j_gene: TRBJ2-5
CDR3nt: TGTGCCTGGAGGGCCCCCATCCAAGAGACCCAGTACTTC
CDR3aa: CAWRAPIQETQYF

v_gene: TRBV4-2
abundance: NA
d_gene: NA
j_gene: TRBJ1-2
CDR3nt: TGTGCCAGCAGCCAACCTCCCCCGGGGCTTAACTATGGCTACACCTTC
CDR3aa: CASSQPPPGLNYGYTF

v_gene: TRBV29-1
abundance: medium-sized
d_gene: NA
j_gene: TRBJ2-1
CDR3nt: TGCAGCGTAGGTCTGTCTAGCGTAACCTACAATGAGCAGTTCTTC
CDR3aa: CSVGLSSVTYNEQFF

v_gene: TRBV5-1
abundance: once
d_gene: TRBD2
j_gene: TRBJ2-2
CDR3nt: TGCGCCAGCAGCTTGGCCGGGTGGACTAGCGGAACCTACTCGAACACCGGGGAGCTGTTTTTT
CDR3aa: CASSLAGWTSGTYSNTGELFF

v_gene: TRBV6-6
abundance: many
d_gene: TRBD1
j_gene: TRBJ2-1
CDR3nt: TGTGCCAGCAGTCACTCCGGGACAGGGAACTACAATGAGCAGTTCTTC
CDR3aa: CASSHSGTGNYNEQFF

v_gene: TRBV20-1
abundance: NA
d_gene: TRBD2
j_gene: TRBJ2-1
CDR3nt: TGCAGTGCTAGAGCACTAGCGGGGGTGGACAATGAGCAGTTCTTC
CDR3aa: CSARALAGVDNEQFF

v_gene: TRBV7-7
abundance: NA
d_gene: NA
j_gene: TRBJ2-3
CDR3nt: TGTGCCAGCAGCTTAGCCTGCCTCGAGCGGGCCCCCCCCCCCGATACGCAGTATTTT
CDR3aa: CASSLACLERAPPPDTQYF

v_gene: TRBV12-3/TRBV12-4
abundance: many
d_gene: NA
j_gene: TRBJ1-1
CDR3nt: TGTGCCAGCAGTAATTACAGAGCAGACACTGAAGCTTTCTTT
CDR3aa: CASSNYRADTEAFF

v_gene: TRBV12-3/TRBV12-4
abundance: NA
d_gene: NA
j_gene: TRBJ2-1
CDR3nt: TGTACCAACAGTTTCGGGCAGGGTTCCAATGAGCAGTTCTTC
CDR3aa: CTNSFGQGSNEQFF

v_gene: TRBV7-7
abundance: NA
d_gene: NA
j_gene: TRBJ2-6
CDR3nt: TGTGCCAGCAGCCCAGATTACGGCGTCCTGACTTTC
CDR3aa: CASSPDYGVLTF

v_gene: TRBV7-7
abundance: NA
d_gene: NA
j_gene: TRBJ2-2
CDR3nt: TGTGCTAGCAGCTGGGGAAGGGGCACCGGGGAGCTGTTTTTT
CDR3aa: CASSWGRGTGELFF

v_gene: TRBV20-1
abundance: NA
d_gene: NA
j_gene: TRBJ1-2
CDR3nt: TGCAGTCCGACAGAAACTAACTATGGCTACACCTTC
CDR3aa: CSPTETNYGYTF

v_gene: TRBV20-1
abundance: NA
d_gene: NA
j_gene: TRBJ1-6
CDR3nt: TGCAGTGCTAGACCTGCCGGACAGTCTGGTCGGTCACCCCTCCACTTT
CDR3aa: CSARPAGQSGRSPLHF

v_gene: TRBV19
abundance: NA
d_gene: TRBD1
j_gene: TRBJ1-2
CDR3nt: TGTGCCAGTAGTATCGGACAGGGAGGCTACACCTTC
CDR3aa: CASSIGQGGYTF

v_gene: TRBV20-1
abundance: once
d_gene: NA
j_gene: TRBJ2-3
CDR3nt: TGCAGTGCTAGTCTAGCAGGAAGCACAGCTACGCAGTATTTT
CDR3aa: CSASLAGSTATQYF

v_gene: TRBV12-3/TRBV12-4
abundance: NA
d_gene: NA
j_gene: TRBJ2-7
CDR3nt: TGTGCCAGCAGTCGGGGGGGACAGCACTACGAGCAGTACTTC
CDR3aa: CASSRGGQHYEQYF

v_gene: TRBV7-9
abundance: NA
d_gene: TRBD1
j_gene: TRBJ2-7
CDR3nt: TGTGCCAGCAGCCCAACCGGGACAGGGGCTTACGAGCAGTACTTC
CDR3aa: CASSPTGTGAYEQYF

v_gene: TRBV3-1
abundance: medium-sized
d_gene: NA
j_gene: TRBJ2-3
CDR3nt: TGTGCCAGCAGCCAGACTAGTAGCACAGATACGCAGTATTTT
CDR3aa: CASSQTSSTDTQYF

v_gene: TRBV7-9
abundance: NA
d_gene: NA
j_gene: TRBJ1-6
CDR3nt: TGTGCCAGCAGCGTGGCGGCAGTCCCTCCCCTCCACTTT
CDR3aa: CASSVAAVPPLHF

v_gene: TRBV10-3
abundance: NA
d_gene: TRBD2
j_gene: TRBJ2-1
CDR3nt: TGTGCCATCAGTGCCAGCGGGGGGACGGGAAATGAGCAGTTCTTC
CDR3aa: CAISASGGTGNEQFF

v_gene: TRBV11-1
abundance: medium-sized
d_gene: TRBD1
j_gene: TRBJ1-6
CDR3nt: TGTGCCAGCAGCGCGGAACCGACAGGGAACAATTCACCCCTCCACTTT
CDR3aa: CASSAEPTGNNSPLHF

v_gene: TRBV9
abundance: NA
d_gene: NA
j_gene: TRBJ2-1
CDR3nt: TGTGCCAGCAGCTCCCCACTCAACAATGAGCAGTTCTTC
CDR3aa: CASSSPLNNEQFF

v_gene: TRBV27
abundance: many
d_gene: TRBD2
j_gene: TRBJ2-2
CDR3nt: TGTGCCAGCAGTTTCGGGGGGACCTACACCGGGGAGCTGTTTTTT
CDR3aa: CASSFGGTYTGELFF

v_gene: TRBV11-2
abundance: NA
d_gene: TRBD2
j_gene: TRBJ2-7
CDR3nt: TGTGCCAGCAGCTTAGCTGGTAGCGGGGAATACGAGCAGTACTTC
CDR3aa: CASSLAGSGEYEQYF

v_gene: TRBV11-1
abundance: NA
d_gene: TRBD2
j_gene: TRBJ2-2
CDR3nt: TGTGCCAGCACGGCTAGCGGGACCGGGGAGCTGTTTTTT
CDR3aa: CASTASGTGELFF

v_gene: TRBV20-1
abundance: NA
d_gene: NA
j_gene: TRBJ2-5
CDR3nt: TGCAGTGCAGGCGGTGGGGAGACCCAGTCCTTC
CDR3aa: CSAGGGETQSF

v_gene: TRBV19
abundance: many
d_gene: NA
j_gene: TRBJ2-5
CDR3nt: TGTGCCAGTAGTGGACTGGACCGGGAGACCCAGTACTTC
CDR3aa: CASSGLDRETQYF

v_gene: TRBV20-1
abundance: NA
d_gene: TRBD1
j_gene: TRBJ2-1
CDR3nt: TGCAGTGCCAGTAGTACCGGACAGGGGACATACAATGAGCAGTTCTTC
CDR3aa: CSASSTGQGTYNEQFF

v_gene: TRBV7-3
abundance: NA
d_gene: TRBD1
j_gene: TRBJ2-7
CDR3nt: TGTGCCAGCAGCTTATCAGGGGGCGAGCAGTACTTC
CDR3aa: CASSLSGGEQYF

v_gene: TRBV28
abundance: many
d_gene: NA
j_gene: TRBJ2-7
CDR3nt: TGTGCCAGCAGGACTACTAGTTCCGAGCAGTACTTC
CDR3aa: CASRTTSSEQYF

v_gene: TRBV9
abundance: NA
d_gene: NA
j_gene: TRBJ1-5
CDR3nt: TGTGCCAGCAGCGTAGGGCATAACCAGCCCCAGCATTTT
CDR3aa: CASSVGHNQPQHF

v_gene: TRBV20-1
abundance: once
d_gene: NA
j_gene: TRBJ2-1
CDR3nt: TGCAGTGCTAGAGGGATAACGGGACGGAATGAGCAGTTCTTC
CDR3aa: CSARGITGRNEQFF

v_gene: TRBV10-3
abundance: medium-sized
d_gene: TRBD1
j_gene: TRBJ2-7
CDR3nt: TGTGCCATCAGTGACCCCGAGCGACAGGGGGCGATTTGGTCCTACGAGCAGTACTTC
CDR3aa: CAISDPERQGAIWSYEQYF

v_gene: TRBV20-1
abundance: NA
d_gene: NA
j_gene: TRBJ2-7
CDR3nt: TGCAGTGCCACTAAGCAGGGGCCGCACGAGCAGTACTTC
CDR3aa: CSATKQGPHEQYF

v_gene: TRBV13
abundance: NA
d_gene: NA
j_gene: TRBJ2-1
CDR3nt: TGTGCCAGCAGCTTAGGCCGCGGCAGAGGCACAGATACGCAGTTCTTC
CDR3aa: CASSLGRGRGTDTQFF

v_gene: TRBV9
abundance: NA
d_gene: NA
j_gene: TRBJ2-7
CDR3nt: TGTGCCAGCAGCGTAAATACAGGGACCGAGCAGTACTTC
CDR3aa: CASSVNTGTEQYF

v_gene: TRBV6-5
abundance: NA
d_gene: NA
j_gene: TRBJ2-7
CDR3nt: TGTGCCAGCAGTTTCTCCAGCTCCTACGAGCAGTACTTC
CDR3aa: CASSFSSSYEQYF

v_gene: TRBV7-3
abundance: NA
d_gene: NA
j_gene: TRBJ2-3
CDR3nt: TGTGCCAGCAGCTTAACGACGAGCACAGATACGCAGTATTTT
CDR3aa: CASSLTTSTDTQYF

v_gene: TRBV5-1
abundance: NA
d_gene: TRBD1
j_gene: TRBJ2-3
CDR3nt: TGCGCCAGCAGCTTGGTGGACAGGAGCACAGATACGCAGTATTTT
CDR3aa: CASSLVDRSTDTQYF

v_gene: TRBV6-5
abundance: NA
d_gene: NA
j_gene: TRBJ1-1
CDR3nt: TGTGCCAGCAGTTACTCTCTCCGGGCTATGAACACTGAAGCTTTCTTT
CDR3aa: CASSYSLRAMNTEAFF

v_gene: TRBV2
abundance: NA
d_gene: NA
j_gene: TRBJ1-5
CDR3nt: TGTGCCAGCAGTACAGCGTATAGCAATCAGCCCCAGCATTTT
CDR3aa: CASSTAYSNQPQHF

v_gene: TRBV20-1
abundance: NA
d_gene: TRBD2
j_gene: TRBJ2-1
CDR3nt: TGCAGTGCTAGAGCGGGAGGTTGGGATTATGAGCAGTTCTTC
CDR3aa: CSARAGGWDYEQFF

v_gene: TRBV2
abundance: NA
d_gene: TRBD2
j_gene: TRBJ2-3
CDR3nt: TGTGCCAGCAGTTCTAGCGGGGGCACAGATACGCAGTATTTT
CDR3aa: CASSSSGGTDTQYF

v_gene: TRBV20-1
abundance: NA
d_gene: NA
j_gene: TRBJ1-6
CDR3nt: TGCAGTGCTAGAGACCCGGGACATCCGAATTCACCCCTCCACTTT
CDR3aa: CSARDPGHPNSPLHF

v_gene: TRBV5-6
abundance: many
d_gene: NA
j_gene: TRBJ2-7
CDR3nt: TGTGCCAGCAGCGTTCCGCCGGGACAACACTACGAGCAGTACTTC
CDR3aa: CASSVPPGQHYEQYF

v_gene: TRBV15
abundance: NA
d_gene: TRBD2
j_gene: TRBJ2-7
CDR3nt: TGTGCCACCAGCAGAGGCCTAGCGGGAGGAGATCTCCTCGAGCAGTACTTC
CDR3aa: CATSRGLAGGDLLEQYF

v_gene: TRBV15
abundance: NA
d_gene: NA
j_gene: TRBJ1-6
CDR3nt: TGTGCCACCAGCAGAGTGGTTGGTACAGCAGGCAATTCACCCCTCCACTTT
CDR3aa: CATSRVVGTAGNSPLHF

v_gene: TRBV10-3
abundance: NA
d_gene: NA
j_gene: TRBJ1-3
CDR3nt: TGTGCCATCAGTGACAGCTCAGGAAACACCATATATTTT
CDR3aa: CAISDSSGNTIYF

v_gene: TRBV4-2
abundance: NA
d_gene: TRBD2
j_gene: TRBJ2-7
CDR3nt: TGTGCCAGCAGACCACTAGCGGGAGGCGACACTTCCTACGAGCAGTACTTC
CDR3aa: CASRPLAGGDTSYEQYF

v_gene: TRBV20-1
abundance: NA
d_gene: TRBD1
j_gene: TRBJ2-1
CDR3nt: TGCAGTGCTAGAGGGTTAGGGGGCCGGTACAATGAGCAGTTCTTC
CDR3aa: CSARGLGGRYNEQFF

v_gene: TRBV20-1
abundance: NA
d_gene: TRBD2
j_gene: TRBJ2-7
CDR3nt: TGCAGTGCTAGTGTAGCGGGGGGCTCCTACGAGCAGTACTTC
CDR3aa: CSASVAGGSYEQYF

v_gene: TRBV7-9
abundance: many
d_gene: NA
j_gene: TRBJ1-1
CDR3nt: TGTGCCAGCAGCCCGGGACGCCTGAACACTGAAGCTTTCTTT
CDR3aa: CASSPGRLNTEAFF

v_gene: TRBV24-1
abundance: once
d_gene: TRBD2
j_gene: TRBJ2-1
CDR3nt: TGTGCCACCAGTGAGGGTAGCGGGAGCGGCAATGAGCAGTTCTTC
CDR3aa: CATSEGSGSGNEQFF

v_gene: TRBV2
abundance: NA
d_gene: TRBD1
j_gene: TRBJ2-7
CDR3nt: TGTGCCAGCAGTAAGGACAGGGACTCCTACGAGCAGTACTTC
CDR3aa: CASSKDRDSYEQYF

v_gene: TRBV6-5
abundance: NA
d_gene: NA
j_gene: TRBJ2-3
CDR3nt: TGTGCCAGCAGTCACCCGGTGCGGGGGCCCACAGATACGCAGTATTTT
CDR3aa: CASSHPVRGPTDTQYF

v_gene: TRBV19
abundance: NA
d_gene: TRBD1
j_gene: TRBJ2-1
CDR3nt: TGTGCCAGTACAGTGACAGGGGGGGGATACAATGAGCAGTTCTTC
CDR3aa: CASTVTGGGYNEQFF

v_gene: TRBV5-5
abundance: NA
d_gene: NA
j_gene: TRBJ2-7
CDR3nt: TGTGCCAGCAGCTTGGCCTGGGACTACGAGCAGTACTTC
CDR3aa: CASSLAWDYEQYF

v_gene: TRBV2
abundance: NA
d_gene: NA
j_gene: TRBJ1-6
CDR3nt: TGTGCCAGCAGCTTGGATAATTCACCCCTCCACTTT
CDR3aa: CASSLDNSPLHF